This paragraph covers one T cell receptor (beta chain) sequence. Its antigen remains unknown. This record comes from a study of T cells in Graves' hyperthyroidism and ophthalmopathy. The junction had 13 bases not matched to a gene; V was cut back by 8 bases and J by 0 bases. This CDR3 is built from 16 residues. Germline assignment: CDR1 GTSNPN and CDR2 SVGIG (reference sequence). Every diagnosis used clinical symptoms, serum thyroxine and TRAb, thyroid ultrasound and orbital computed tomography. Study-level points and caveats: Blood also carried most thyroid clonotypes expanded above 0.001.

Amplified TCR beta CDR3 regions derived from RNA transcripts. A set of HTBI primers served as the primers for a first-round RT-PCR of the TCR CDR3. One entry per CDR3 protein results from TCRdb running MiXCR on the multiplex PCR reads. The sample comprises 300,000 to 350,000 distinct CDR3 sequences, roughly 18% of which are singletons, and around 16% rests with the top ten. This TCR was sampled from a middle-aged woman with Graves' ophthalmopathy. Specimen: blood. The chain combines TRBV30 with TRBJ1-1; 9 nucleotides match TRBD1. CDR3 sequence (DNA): TGTGCCCCATCACAGGGGGCGATAACTCTGAACACTGAAGCTTTCTTT. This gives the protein CAPSQGAITLNTEAFF.